Shown below are 19 T cell receptor beta chains from a single sample sequenced in a study of CD8 T cells in ankylosing spondylitis. TCRdb fed the 5' RACE reads into MiXCR, producing one record per CDR3 protein. The data hold some 250,000 distinct CDR3 sequences, with more than 20% observed a single time. Sequenced input: blood, either unsorted or a sorted T cell fraction (not recorded which). These TCRs come from a male donor with ankylosing spondylitis or in good health (not recorded which).

This clonotype was detected only a few times. V gene TRBV7-2 combines with J gene TRBJ2-4; D is uncertain. CDR3 length: 15 amino acids. V gave up 2 bases and J gave up 1 base, with 9 bases separating them. From germline, CDR1 is SGHTA and CDR2 FQGNSA. The CDR3 nucleotides are TGTGCCAGCAGCTTAATCCCTCCCGCCAAAAACATTCAGTACTTC. As protein: CASSLIPPAKNIQYF.

Many counts were recorded for this clonotype. The chain has TRBV6-1 and TRBJ2-7; unclear D gene. Germline V gene data show CDR1 as MNHNS and CDR2 as SASEGT. V lost 6 bases to trimming and J lost 0 bases, with 9 bases between them. CDR3 length: 13 amino acids. In DNA form, the CDR3 reads TGTGCCAGCAGGTCGGCGAGCTCCTACGAGCAGTACTTC. Residues: CASRSASSYEQYF.

Ten or more counts support this clonotype. The genes are TRBV20-1 and TRBJ1-2, with TRBD1 identical over 9 bases. The V segment lost 6 bases and the J segment 4 bases; nucleotides outside the gene matches: 9. This CDR3 comprises 14 residues. In germline, CDR1 is DFQATT, CDR2 SNEGSKA (reference sequence). The CDR3 here is CSATGQGTGYGYTF. In DNA form, the CDR3 reads TGCAGTGCCACCGGACAGGGGACGGGCTATGGCTACACCTTC.

The rearrangement uses TRBV5-1 and TRBJ1-6; D not resolved. The CDR3 runs 17 residues. Germline loops: CDR1 SGHRS, CDR2 YFSETQ. V lost 3 bases and J lost 10, with 23 bases in between. The CDR3 protein is CASSYLSRELILSPLHF. The CDR3 nucleotides are TGCGCCAGCAGCTACCTCTCCCGGGAGCTAATTCTATCACCCCTCCACTTT.

The chain recombines TRBV6-2 or TRBV6-3 with TRBJ2-7, with D perhaps matching TRBD2 (5 bases). The V gene lost 7 bases and the J gene lost 3 bases, with 22 bases spanning the gap. Germline V gene sequence: CDR1 MNHEY, CDR2 SVGEGT. The CDR3 length is 16 residues. The DNA for the CDR3 is TGTGCCAGCACCACCGGAGGAGGTGACGTGCTCTACGAGCAGTACTTC. Translated, it gives CASTTGGGDVLYEQYF.

The chain couples TRBV14 to TRBJ1-1, with D unclear. The CDR3 contains 14 residues. CDR1 is SGHDN and CDR2 is FVKESK in the germline V gene. V shed 2 bases and J shed 1 base, with 8 bases lying between them. The CDR3 DNA reads as TGTGCCAGCAGCCAAATAGACAAGAACACTGAAGCTTTCTTT. Encoded protein: CASSQIDKNTEAFF.

The V and J genes are TRBV12-3 or TRBV12-4 and TRBJ2-2; the D gene could be TRBD1 or TRBD2 (5 bases each). The V and J ends lost 6 bases and 6 bases respectively, with 17 bases between them. This CDR3 has 15 amino acids. CDR3 in DNA: TGTGCCAGCAGAAACCTCAGGGACCGTCCCGGGGAGCTGTTTTTT. Its translation: CASRNLRDRPGELFF.

This clonotype came up many times. The chain links TRBV4-1 to TRBJ1-1; D possibly corresponds to TRBD1 (5 bases). The CDR3 is 16 residues long. Trimming removed 0 bases from V and 6 bases from J, with 17 bases in between. Germline V lookup: CDR1 MGHRA, CDR2 YSYEKL. The CDR3 coding sequence is TGCGCCAGCAGCCAAGATCGTTTGAGGGGAATCGCTGAAGCTTTCTTT. Residues: CASSQDRLRGIAEAFF.

This clonotype was observed at least ten times. This rearrangement joins TRBV20-1 to TRBJ1-2; D gene uncertain. Germline CDR1 DFQATT, CDR2 SNEGSKA (reference sequence). The CDR3 runs to 12 residues. V was pared by 6 bases and J by 8 bases, with 16 bases between. In nucleotides, the CDR3 is TGCAGTGCACCGGCAAGGGTGCGCGGCTACACCTTC. This codes for CSAPARVRGYTF.

The rearrangement joins TRBV12-3 or TRBV12-4 to TRBJ2-7; 8 bases match TRBD2. V shed 5 bases, J shed 4 bases, and the junction held 10 bases outside the gene matches. This CDR3 region has 15 residues. CDR3 in amino acids: CASSDSSGSRYEQYF. Here the CDR3 DNA reads TGTGCCAGCAGTGACTCTAGCGGGTCACGATACGAGCAGTACTTC.

This clonotype was counted at least ten times. The chain employs TRBV11-2 and TRBJ2-1, with 7 bases that match TRBD2. This CDR3 comprises 15 residues. V shed 0 bases and J 7 bases; nucleotides not matched to a gene: 6. Germline CDR1 SGHAT, CDR2 FQNNGV. The CDR3 loop reads CASSLDPGRVNEQFF. In nucleotides, the CDR3 is TGTGCCAGCAGCTTAGATCCAGGGAGGGTAAATGAGCAGTTCTTC.

This clonotype was seen ten or more times. V is TRBV7-2 and J is TRBJ2-2, with D hard to call. This CDR3 comprises 14 residues. V shed 1 base and J shed 3 bases, with 6 bases lying between them. Per the germline V gene, CDR1 is SGHTA and CDR2 is FQGNSA. The CDR3 DNA reads TGTGCCAGCAGCTTAGGACACTACACCGGGGAGCTGTTTTTT. Its protein product is CASSLGHYTGELFF. The variable domain in full, with the rest retrieved from reference TRBV7-2 and TRBJ2-2, is GAGVSQSPSNKVTEKGKDVELRCDPISGHTALYWYRQSLGQGLEFLIYFQGNSAPDKSGLPSDRFSAERTGGSVSTLTIQRTQQEDSAVYLCASSLGHYTGELFFGEGSRLTVL.

This clonotype was counted at least ten times. The V gene is TRBV20-1, the J gene TRBJ2-3; TRBD2 might be the D (5 bases). The CDR3 totals 14 residues. CDR1 is DFQATT and CDR2 is SNEGSKA in the germline V gene (reference sequence). With 2 bases removed from V and 5 bases from J, the gap between germline ends came to 14 bases. DNA for the CDR3: TGCAGTGCTAGACCCGGGGAGCATGGAGATACGCAGTATTTT. Its protein product is CSARPGEHGDTQYF.

The chain recombines TRBV5-1 with TRBJ2-3; D ambiguous. Per the germline V gene, CDR1 is SGHRS and CDR2 is YFSETQ. The V end lost 0 bases, the J end lost 2 bases, and 22 bases lay between the germline ends. CDR3 length: 19 amino acids. CDR3 sequence (DNA): TGCGCCAGCAGCTTGGACCGGAGCGCGCCGGTTGTCTCCACAGATACGCAGTATTTT. Amino acids: CASSLDRSAPVVSTDTQYF.

This clonotype occurred a few times. J is TRBJ1-1 and V is TRBV20-1; the D is unclear. The CDR3 extends over 16 amino acids. V dropped 3 bases and J dropped 1 base, with 18 bases sitting between them. Germline V gene data show CDR1 as DFQATT and CDR2 as SNEGSKA (reference sequence). In DNA, the CDR3 is TGCAGTGCTAGTGGCCCTAACACAGAGACGAACACTGAAGCTTTCTTT. Protein: CSASGPNTETNTEAFF.

This clonotype came up a few times. CDR3 sequence (DNA): TGTGCCACCAGCAGAGATACGCGGTCCCAGTACTTC. Encoded protein: CATSRDTRSQYF. The chain is built from TRBV15 and TRBJ2-5, with D hard to call. Germline V gene sequence: CDR1 LNHNV, CDR2 YYDKDF (reference sequence). With 0 bases removed from V and 9 bases from J, the gap between germline ends came to 8 bases. The CDR3 covers 12 residues.

This clonotype was observed many times. The chain links TRBV12-3 or TRBV12-4 to TRBJ1-5, with D possibly being TRBD1 (6 bases). The germline V and J ends were trimmed by 4 bases and 5 bases, with 12 bases remaining between them. The CDR3 loop spans 14 amino acids. The CDR3 loop is CASSWGQLDQPQHF. As DNA, the CDR3 is TGTGCCAGCAGTTGGGGGCAGTTAGATCAGCCCCAGCATTTT.

As concerns this clonotype: The junction shows a germline mismatch at one end, possibly a read error. The rearrangement joins TRBV19 to TRBJ2-5, with D perhaps being TRBD1 or TRBD2 (5 bases each). In germline, CDR1 is LNHDA, CDR2 SQIVND (reference sequence). This CDR3 is built from 14 residues. The CDR3 protein is CASSPGPTQETRYF. DNA of the CDR3: TGTGCCAGTAGCCCGGGACCCACTCAAGAGACCCGGTACTTC.

This clonotype occurred many times. The chain carries TRBV10-3 and TRBJ2-7; a weak D match, TRBD1 (6 bases). CDR3 length: 12 residues. Between the trimmed V and J ends, which lost 6 bases and 4 bases, there was a span of 10 bases. CDR1 ENHRY and CDR2 SYGVKD come from the germline V gene. CDR3 region: CAIRQTGYEQYF. CDR3 sequence (DNA): TGTGCCATCAGACAGACAGGATACGAGCAGTACTTC.